A selection of T cell receptor beta chains follows, all from one sample in a study of cytomegalovirus exposure and HLA in healthy donors. The repertoire was sequenced with immunoSEQ multiplex PCR; TCRdb's copy has only in-frame clones and lacks some. The table records about 150,000 clones, 80% of them present only once. Sequencing was done on a sample of PBMCs. The receptors derive from a woman between 35 and 50 years old in good health and CMV-seropositive. The CDR3 runs from the conserved cysteine through the conserved F or W. The order of the fields is V gene, CDR3 length, CDR3 protein.

v_call: TRBV13
cdr3_length: 16
cdr3_aa: CASSLGGTGTYNEQFF

v_call: TRBV7-3
cdr3_length: 15
cdr3_aa: CASSEDRGLYNEQFF

v_call: TRBV11-3
cdr3_length: 14
cdr3_aa: CASSLSGSTDTQYF

v_call: TRBV6-5
cdr3_length: 15
cdr3_aa: CAAQGGGQGNTEAFF

v_call: TRBV2
cdr3_length: 14
cdr3_aa: CASSEQGVTDTQYF

v_call: TRBV29-1
cdr3_length: 13
cdr3_aa: CSGGLAGNNEQFF

v_call: TRBV7-9
cdr3_length: 16
cdr3_aa: CASSQQGVRSTDTQYF

v_call: TRBV9
cdr3_length: 17
cdr3_aa: CASSLRTSGITWDEQFF

v_call: TRBV2
cdr3_length: 17
cdr3_aa: CASTLLAGGTPGNIQYF

v_call: TRBV6-6
cdr3_length: 15
cdr3_aa: CASSPRGRTTGELFF

v_call: TRBV11-3
cdr3_length: 15
cdr3_aa: CASSWGVAGNNEQFF

v_call: TRBV27
cdr3_length: 13
cdr3_aa: CASSLYWNTEAFF

v_call: TRBV9
cdr3_length: 13
cdr3_aa: CASSVSVNTEAFF

v_call: TRBV14
cdr3_length: 14
cdr3_aa: CASSQDRVGHTQYF

v_call: TRBV7-3
cdr3_length: 15
cdr3_aa: CASSSGQGETHEQYF

v_call: TRBV6-1
cdr3_length: 17
cdr3_aa: CASSEALGQGKNTEAFF

v_call: TRBV28
cdr3_length: 14
cdr3_aa: CASRGQGQGGELFF

v_call: TRBV29-1
cdr3_length: 18
cdr3_aa: CSVEILGQTYANTGELFF

v_call: TRBV28
cdr3_length: 13
cdr3_aa: CASSLAGTYEQYF

v_call: TRBV13
cdr3_length: 16
cdr3_aa: CASSSNWGQNTGELFF

v_call: TRBV5-1
cdr3_length: 16
cdr3_aa: CASSSSDRTTNEKLFF

v_call: TRBV2
cdr3_length: 14
cdr3_aa: CASSGRTSSYEQYF

v_call: TRBV19
cdr3_length: 15
cdr3_aa: CASSRGRMAQETQYF

v_call: TRBV19
cdr3_length: 14
cdr3_aa: CASSGGTMNTEAFF

v_call: TRBV7-8
cdr3_length: 15
cdr3_aa: CASSPLRLSYNEQFF

v_call: TRBV7-6
cdr3_length: 15
cdr3_aa: CASSPSPGGASPLHF

v_call: TRBV4-2
cdr3_length: 17
cdr3_aa: CASSHSLAGEGTDTQYF

v_call: TRBV29-1
cdr3_length: 11
cdr3_aa: CSVGGGYGYTF

v_call: TRBV28
cdr3_length: 14
cdr3_aa: CASKDRVRNTEAFF

v_call: TRBV28
cdr3_length: 12
cdr3_aa: CASSFSNSEQYF

v_call: TRBV27
cdr3_length: 18
cdr3_aa: CASSSLTPTGEGSYGYTF

v_call: TRBV10-1
cdr3_length: 16
cdr3_aa: CASSESGVAGAGEQYF

v_call: TRBV2
cdr3_length: 11
cdr3_aa: CASSDGGRQFF

v_call: TRBV28
cdr3_length: 13
cdr3_aa: CASKQGGNQPQHF

v_call: TRBV28
cdr3_length: 13
cdr3_aa: CASMDRGDQPQHF

v_call: TRBV28
cdr3_length: 15
cdr3_aa: CASISGGSMNTEAFF

v_call: TRBV6-1
cdr3_length: 14
cdr3_aa: CASSETGMNTEAFF

v_call: TRBV6-1
cdr3_length: 14
cdr3_aa: CASSGRQVHGELFF

v_call: TRBV11-1
cdr3_length: 15
cdr3_aa: CASSIGTSGSYEQYF

v_call: TRBV27
cdr3_length: 13
cdr3_aa: CASSPQANYGYTF

v_call: TRBV5-4
cdr3_length: 16
cdr3_aa: CASSFGDRGYSYEQYF

v_call: TRBV7-3
cdr3_length: 15
cdr3_aa: CASSRLGGSTDTQYF

v_call: TRBV6-1
cdr3_length: 15
cdr3_aa: CASTGLAGVISEQFF

v_call: TRBV5-3
cdr3_length: 18
cdr3_aa: CARSYHPQGAVNTGELFF

v_call: TRBV6-1
cdr3_length: 14
cdr3_aa: CASRRSSGANVLTF

v_call: TRBV18
cdr3_length: 16
cdr3_aa: CASSPPGLAGGNEQFF

v_call: TRBV6-5
cdr3_length: 14
cdr3_aa: CASSWTSDADTQYF

v_call: TRBV7-2
cdr3_length: 14
cdr3_aa: CASSLQAGAYEQYF

v_call: TRBV7-2
cdr3_length: 16
cdr3_aa: CASSSRQKVEFTEAFF

v_call: TRBV9
cdr3_length: 15
cdr3_aa: CASSVAGDSADTQYF

v_call: TRBV27
cdr3_length: 13
cdr3_aa: CASGQGASQPQHF

v_call: TRBV29-1
cdr3_length: 22
cdr3_aa: CSVEPPGLAGGYRTDLTNEQFF

v_call: TRBV28
cdr3_length: 15
cdr3_aa: CASTLVGGFIYEQFF

v_call: TRBV5-1
cdr3_length: 13
cdr3_aa: CASSLKHNYGYTF

v_call: TRBV11-3
cdr3_length: 14
cdr3_aa: CASGSGSFTDTQYF

v_call: TRBV5-1
cdr3_length: 15
cdr3_aa: CASSLEASIYNEQFF

v_call: TRBV27
cdr3_length: 14
cdr3_aa: CASSGTSSYNEQFF

v_call: TRBV29-1
cdr3_length: 12
cdr3_aa: CSVESGGYGYTF

v_call: TRBV29-1
cdr3_length: 16
cdr3_aa: CSVPPSGVRANYGYTF